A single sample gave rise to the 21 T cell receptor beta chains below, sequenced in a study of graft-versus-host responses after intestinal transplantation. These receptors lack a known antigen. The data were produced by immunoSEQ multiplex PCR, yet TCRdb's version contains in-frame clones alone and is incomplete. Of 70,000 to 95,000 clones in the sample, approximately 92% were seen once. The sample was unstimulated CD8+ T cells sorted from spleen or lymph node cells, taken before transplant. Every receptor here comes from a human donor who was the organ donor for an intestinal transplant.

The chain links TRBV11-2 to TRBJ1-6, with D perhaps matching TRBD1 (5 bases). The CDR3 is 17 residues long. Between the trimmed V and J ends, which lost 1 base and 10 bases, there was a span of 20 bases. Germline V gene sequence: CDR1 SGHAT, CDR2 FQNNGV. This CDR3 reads CASSLVGGSLLASPLHF. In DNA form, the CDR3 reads TGTGCCAGCAGCTTAGTGGGGGGATCTCTCCTAGCCTCACCCCTCCACTTT.

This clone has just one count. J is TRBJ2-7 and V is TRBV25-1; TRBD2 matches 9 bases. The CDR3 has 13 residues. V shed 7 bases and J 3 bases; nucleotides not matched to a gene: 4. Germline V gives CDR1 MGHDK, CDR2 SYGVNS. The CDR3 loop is CASIGSGGYEQYF. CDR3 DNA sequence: TGTGCCAGCATCGGTAGCGGGGGCTACGAGCAGTACTTC.

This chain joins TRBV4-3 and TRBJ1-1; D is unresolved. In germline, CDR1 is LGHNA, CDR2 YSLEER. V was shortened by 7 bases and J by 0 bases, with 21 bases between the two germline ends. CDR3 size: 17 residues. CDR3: CASTQSIMTLMNTEAFF. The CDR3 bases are TGCGCCAGCACCCAGTCGATCATGACTCTCATGAACACTGAAGCTTTCTTT.

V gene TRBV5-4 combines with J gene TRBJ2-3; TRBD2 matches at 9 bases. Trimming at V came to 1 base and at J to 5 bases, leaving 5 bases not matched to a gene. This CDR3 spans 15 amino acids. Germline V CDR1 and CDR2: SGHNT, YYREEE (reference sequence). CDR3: CASSLTRGGLDTQYF. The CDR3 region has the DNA TGTGCCAGCAGCTTGACGCGGGGGGGCCTAGATACGCAGTATTTT.

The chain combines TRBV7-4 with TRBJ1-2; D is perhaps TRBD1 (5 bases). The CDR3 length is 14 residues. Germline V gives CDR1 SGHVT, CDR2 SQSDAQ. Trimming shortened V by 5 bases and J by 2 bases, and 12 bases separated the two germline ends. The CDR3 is CASSDSGGNYGYTF. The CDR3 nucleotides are TGTGCCAGCAGCGACTCGGGGGGGAACTATGGCTACACCTTC.

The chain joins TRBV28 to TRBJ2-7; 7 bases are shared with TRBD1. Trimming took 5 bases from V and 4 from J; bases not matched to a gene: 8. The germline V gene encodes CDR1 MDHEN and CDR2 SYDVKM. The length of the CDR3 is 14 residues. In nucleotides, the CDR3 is TGTGCCAGCAGTCGACAGGGTTCTCTATACGAGCAGTACTTC. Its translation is CASSRQGSLYEQYF.

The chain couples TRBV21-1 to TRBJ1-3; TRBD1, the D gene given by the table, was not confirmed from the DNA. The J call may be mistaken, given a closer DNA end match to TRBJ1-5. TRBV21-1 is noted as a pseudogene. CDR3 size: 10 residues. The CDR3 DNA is TGTGCCAGCTTCATCAGAGGACAGCATTTT. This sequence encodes CASFIRGQHF.

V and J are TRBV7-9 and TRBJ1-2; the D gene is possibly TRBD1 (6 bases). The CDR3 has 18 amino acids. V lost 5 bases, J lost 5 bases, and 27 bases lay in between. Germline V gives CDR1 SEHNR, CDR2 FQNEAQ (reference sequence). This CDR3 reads CASSQVNLDSDTLYGYTF. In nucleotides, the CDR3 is TGTGCCAGCAGCCAGGTCAATTTGGACAGCGATACCTTATATGGCTACACCTTC. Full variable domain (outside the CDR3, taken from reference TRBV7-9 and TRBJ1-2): DTGVSQNPRHKITKRGQNVTFRCDPISEHNRLYWYRQTLGQGPEFLTYFQNEAQLEKSRLLSDRFSAERPKGSFSTLEIQRTEQGDSAMYLCASSQVNLDSDTLYGYTFGSGTRLTVV.

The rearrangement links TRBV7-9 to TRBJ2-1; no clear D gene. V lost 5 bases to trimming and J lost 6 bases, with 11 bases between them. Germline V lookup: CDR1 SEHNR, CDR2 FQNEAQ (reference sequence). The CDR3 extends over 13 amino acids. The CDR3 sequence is CASSAPQVNEQFF. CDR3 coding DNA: TGTGCCAGCAGCGCACCGCAGGTCAATGAGCAGTTCTTC.

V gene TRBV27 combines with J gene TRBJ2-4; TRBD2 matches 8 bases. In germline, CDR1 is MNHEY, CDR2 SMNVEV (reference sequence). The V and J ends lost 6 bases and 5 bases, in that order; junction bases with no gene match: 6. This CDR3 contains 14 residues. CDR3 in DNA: TGTGCCAGCAGGTCCCTAGCGGGTGAAAACATTCAGTACTTC. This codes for CASRSLAGENIQYF.

The CDR3 sequence: CSVESPNRGGQGPYEQYF. The CDR3 DNA reads as TGCAGCGTTGAATCTCCTAACAGGGGGGGTCAGGGCCCTTACGAGCAGTACTTC. The chain recombines TRBV29-1 with TRBJ2-7; a possible D gene is TRBD1 (8 bases). Trimming shortened V by 2 bases and J by 4 bases, and 27 bases separated the two germline ends. This CDR3 has 18 amino acids. Germline V gene lookup returns CDR1 SQVTM and CDR2 ANQGSEA.

The CDR3, as DNA: TGTGCCAGCAGCATTGATTACAACTCCTACGAGCAGTACTTC. Translating gives CASSIDYNSYEQYF. The chain combines TRBV5-6 with TRBJ2-7; no reliable D call. Deletions cut 4 bases from V and 0 bases from J, with 11 bases between. This CDR3 contains 14 residues. Germline CDR1 is SGHDT and CDR2 is YYEEEE. Looking up the rest from reference TRBV5-6 and TRBJ2-7 gives the full variable domain: DAGVTQSPTHLIKTRGQQVTLRCSPKSGHDTVSWYQQALGQGPQFIFQYYEEEERQRGNFPDRFSGHQFPNYSSELNVNALLLGDSALYLCASSIDYNSYEQYFGPGTRLTVT.

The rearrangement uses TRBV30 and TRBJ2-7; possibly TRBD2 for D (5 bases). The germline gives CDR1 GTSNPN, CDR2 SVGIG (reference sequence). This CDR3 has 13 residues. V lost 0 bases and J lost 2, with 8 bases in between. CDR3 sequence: CAWSVSGAYEQYF. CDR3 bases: TGTGCCTGGAGTGTATCCGGGGCCTACGAGCAGTACTTC. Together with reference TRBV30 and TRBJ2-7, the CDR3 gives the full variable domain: SQTIHQWPATLVQPVGSPLSLECTVEGTSNPNLYWYRQAAGRGLQLLFYSVGIGQISSEVPQNLSASRPQDRQFILSSKKLLLSDSGFYLCAWSVSGAYEQYFGPGTRLTVT.

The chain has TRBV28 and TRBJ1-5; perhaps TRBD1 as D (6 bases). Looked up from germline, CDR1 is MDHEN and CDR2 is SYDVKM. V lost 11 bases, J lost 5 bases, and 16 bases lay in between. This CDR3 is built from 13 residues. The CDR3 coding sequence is TGTGCCTACTCTAGACAGGCCTATCAGCCCCAGCATTTT. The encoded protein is CAYSRQAYQPQHF.

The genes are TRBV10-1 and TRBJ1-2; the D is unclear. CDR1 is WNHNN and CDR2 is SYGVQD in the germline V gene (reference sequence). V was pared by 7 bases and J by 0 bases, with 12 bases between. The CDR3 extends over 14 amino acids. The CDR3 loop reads CASIVTGTNYGYTF. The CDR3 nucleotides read TGCGCCAGCATTGTAACGGGGACTAACTATGGCTACACCTTC.

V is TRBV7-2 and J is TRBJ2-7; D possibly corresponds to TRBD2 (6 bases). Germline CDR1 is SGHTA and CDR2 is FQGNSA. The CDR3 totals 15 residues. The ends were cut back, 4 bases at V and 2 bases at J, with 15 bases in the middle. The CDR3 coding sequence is TGTGCCAGCAGCTGGGACTCACGACCGGCCTACGAGCAGTACTTC. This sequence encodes CASSWDSRPAYEQYF.

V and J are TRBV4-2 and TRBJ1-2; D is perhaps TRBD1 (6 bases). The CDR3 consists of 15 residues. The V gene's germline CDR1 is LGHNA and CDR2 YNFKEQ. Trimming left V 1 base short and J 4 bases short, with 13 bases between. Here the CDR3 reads CASSQGLTGSYGYTF. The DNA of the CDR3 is TGTGCCAGCAGCCAAGGCCTGACAGGATCCTATGGCTACACCTTC.

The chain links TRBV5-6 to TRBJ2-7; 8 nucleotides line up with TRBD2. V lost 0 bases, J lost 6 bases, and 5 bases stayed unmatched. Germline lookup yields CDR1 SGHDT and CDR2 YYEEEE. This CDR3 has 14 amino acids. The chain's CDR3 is CASSLGLATSEQYF. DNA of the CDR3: TGTGCCAGCAGCTTGGGACTAGCGACCTCCGAGCAGTACTTC.

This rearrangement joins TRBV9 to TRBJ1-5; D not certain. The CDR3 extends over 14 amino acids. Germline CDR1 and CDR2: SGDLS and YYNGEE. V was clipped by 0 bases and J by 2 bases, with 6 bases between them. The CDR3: CASSVGEGNQPQHF. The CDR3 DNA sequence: TGTGCCAGCAGCGTAGGGGAGGGCAATCAGCCCCAGCATTTT. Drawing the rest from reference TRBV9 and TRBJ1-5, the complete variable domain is DSGVTQTPKHLITATGQRVTLRCSPRSGDLSVYWYQQSLDQGLQFLIQYYNGEERAKGNILERFSAQQFPDLHSELNLSSLELGDSALYFCASSVGEGNQPQHFGDGTRLSIL.

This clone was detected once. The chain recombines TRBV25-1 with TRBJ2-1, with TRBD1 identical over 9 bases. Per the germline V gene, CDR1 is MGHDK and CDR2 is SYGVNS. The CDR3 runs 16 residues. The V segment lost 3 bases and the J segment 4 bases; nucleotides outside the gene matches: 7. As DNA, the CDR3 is TGTGCCAGCAGTGACCCGGGACAGGGACTGTACAATGAGCAGTTCTTC. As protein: CASSDPGQGLYNEQFF.

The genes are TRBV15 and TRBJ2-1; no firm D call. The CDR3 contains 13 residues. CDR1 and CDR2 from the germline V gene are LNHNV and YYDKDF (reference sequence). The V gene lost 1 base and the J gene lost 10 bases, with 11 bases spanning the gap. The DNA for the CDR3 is TGTGCCACCAGCAGAGTCTCCTCCAGGGAGCAGTTCTTC. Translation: CATSRVSSREQFF.